This T cell receptor (beta chain) was identified during a study of blood T cell repertoires in COVID-19. Study-wide context: Specimens from acute and convalescent COVID-19 originated in the United States, Italy and Spain.

This clone appeared a few times. The CDR3 has 12 residues. V was clipped by 6 bases and J by 0 bases, with 6 bases between them. Authors' methods: Counts of nucleated cells, estimated from reference gene primer amplification, were obtained. The repertoire was sequenced with immunoSEQ multiplex PCR; TCRdb's copy has only in-frame clones and lacks some. The V and J calls and clone size come from that table; D and trimming were worked out from the DNA. The repertoire holds about 290,000 clones, around 88% seen once, with roughly 4.8% in the top ten. The TCR was taken from a man in his forties with acute or convalescent COVID-19. The chain has TRBV12-3 or TRBV12-4 and TRBJ2-7; a weak D match, TRBD2 (5 bases). The sequenced material came from peripheral blood. CDR3 coding DNA: TGTGCCAGCAGCCGGGACTCCTACGAGCAGTACTTC. As protein: CASSRDSYEQYF.